These 22 T cell receptor beta chains share one sample of origin, sequenced in a study of CXCR3-negative and CXCR3-positive naive CD8 T cells. Broader study findings: TRB CDR3 hydrophobicity was greater in CXCR3-positive naive cells than in CXCR3-negative naive cells.

Their antigen targets remain unknown. The TRB cDNA libraries were prepared by 5' RACE with UMI labels. From its re-call of the 5' RACE reads, TCRdb lists each CDR3 protein once, without DNA. The sample features some 130,000 distinct CDR3 sequences, with under 0.75% in its top ten. The sequenced sample consisted of naive CXCR3+ CD8+ T cells from blood. Indicated subset: CD45RO-CCR7+CD27+CD95- naive CD8+ T cells expressing CXCR3 (TNR3+). The receptors come from a human donor in good health. Some clones in this sample may be carry-over from other donors' samples.

The V and J genes are TRBV4-2 and TRBJ2-2; TCRdb's D call, TRBD2, is unchecked because there is no DNA. Germline V lookup: CDR1 LGHNA, CDR2 YNFKEQ. This CDR3 is built from 20 residues. The CDR3 here is CASSQEILAGGITNTGELFF.

The chain uses TRBV19 and TRBJ2-1. CDR3 length: 16 amino acids. Germline assignment: CDR1 LNHDA and CDR2 SQIVND (reference sequence). The CDR3 spells CASSILGGGSYNEQFF.

J is TRBJ1-2 and V is TRBV2; the D call from TCRdb, TRBD1, cannot be confirmed without DNA. CDR3 size: 15 residues. The germline gives CDR1 SNHLY, CDR2 FYNNEI. CDR3 sequence: CASTILTGTNYGYTF.

The V gene is TRBV11-2, the J gene TRBJ2-7; as DNA is missing, the TRBD2 call by TCRdb cannot be tested. CDR1 SGHAT and CDR2 FQNNGV come from the germline V gene. The CDR3 covers 15 residues. The CDR3 protein is CASSSYRGNSYEQYF.

This chain uses TRBV11-3 with TRBJ1-2; the D gene TCRdb calls, TRBD1, cannot be checked with no DNA. The CDR3 loop spans 16 amino acids. Germline-derived CDR1 and CDR2 are SGHNT and YENEEA. CDR3 loop: CASSSRTGSPPYGYTF.

The chain combines TRBV7-9 with TRBJ1-1. The V gene's germline CDR1 is SEHNR and CDR2 FQNEAQ (reference sequence). The CDR3 extends over 12 amino acids. Here the CDR3 reads CASSLEHGEAFF.

V is TRBV4-1 and J is TRBJ2-1; TCRdb outputs TRBD2, but without DNA this stays unchecked. The CDR3 length is 14 residues. Germline CDR1 is MGHRA and CDR2 is YSYEKL. The CDR3 spells CASSRNSGNNEQFF.

Here the CDR3 reads CASSQEWNTEAFF. The genes are TRBV14 and TRBJ1-1. The germline CDR1 and CDR2 sequences are SGHDN and FVKESK. This CDR3 spans 13 amino acids. Filled out from reference TRBV14 and TRBJ1-1, the complete variable domain reads EAGVTQFPSHSVIEKGQTVTLRCDPISGHDNLYWYRRVMGKEIKFLLHFVKESKQDESGMPNNRFLAERTGGTYSTLKVQPAELEDSGVYFCASSQEWNTEAFFGQGTRLTVV.

The chain joins TRBV29-1 to TRBJ2-7; the TCRdb D gene call, TRBD2, has no DNA to confirm it. This CDR3 spans 12 amino acids. Germline V CDR1 and CDR2: SQVTM, ANQGSEA. The CDR3 is CSSIASTYEQYF.

The chain uses TRBV20-1 and TRBJ1-1; TCRdb gives TRBD1 as the D gene, but with no DNA this cannot be confirmed. Germline CDR1 and CDR2: DFQATT and SNEGSKA (reference sequence). This CDR3 comprises 15 residues. CDR3 protein: CSGREGVWMNTEDFF.

CDR3 residues: CAISESRGTNTGELFF. The V call is TRBV10-3, the J call TRBJ2-2; TCRdb indicates TRBD1, and absent DNA this call remains unverified. The CDR3 totals 16 residues. Germline assignment: CDR1 ENHRY and CDR2 SYGVKD.

The CDR3 here is CSDYRDRPYNEQFF. The V call is TRBV29-1, the J call TRBJ2-1; the TCRdb call, TRBD1, lacks DNA for checking. CDR1 is SQVTM and CDR2 is ANQGSEA in the germline V gene. CDR3 length: 14 amino acids.

The chain couples TRBV5-1 to TRBJ2-7; TCRdb returns TRBD1, unconfirmable since there is no DNA. CDR1 SGHRS and CDR2 YFSETQ come from the germline V gene. The CDR3 runs 14 residues. This CDR3 is CASSPGQGSYEQYF.

This chain connects TRBV12-3 or TRBV12-4 to TRBJ2-5; the TCRdb call, TRBD1, lacks DNA for checking. There are 15 residues in the CDR3. This CDR3 is CASSPPGGPQETQYF.

V is TRBV12-3 or TRBV12-4 and J is TRBJ2-7; TCRdb's assignment of TRBD2 cannot be checked, as there is no DNA. CDR3 length: 13 amino acids. The CDR3 here is CAILGASGREQYF.

This sequence joins TRBV5-6 and TRBJ1-5. The CDR3 is 13 residues long. From germline, CDR1 is SGHDT and CDR2 YYEEEE. Here the CDR3 reads CASSLDSNQPQHF.

The chain links TRBV3-1 to TRBJ2-1; the D call of TRBD2 rests on TCRdb alone, since no DNA is present to check it. The CDR3 totals 17 residues. Germline CDR1 reads LGHDT; CDR2 reads YNNKEL (reference sequence). The CDR3 loop reads CASSPTRAHATYNEQFF.

V is TRBV6-4 and J is TRBJ2-3; TCRdb's assignment of TRBD1 cannot be checked, as there is no DNA. The CDR3 contains 15 residues. Germline V lookup: CDR1 MRHNA, CDR2 SNTAGT. The CDR3 reads CASSDYRTGTDTQYF.

V gene TRBV2 combines with J gene TRBJ2-7; TCRdb selects TRBD2, and the lack of DNA leaves this call unchecked. The CDR3 runs 12 residues. CDR1 and CDR2 from the germline V gene are SNHLY and FYNNEI. The CDR3 sequence is CASSGGGNEQYF.

V usage is TRBV12-3 or TRBV12-4 and J usage is TRBJ2-1; with no DNA, the TCRdb D assignment of TRBD1 cannot be verified. The CDR3 is made up of 13 amino acids. CDR3 protein: CASRDSLDNEQFF.

The chain links TRBV29-1 to TRBJ2-5; TCRdb lists TRBD2, though no DNA is available to test this call. The length of the CDR3 is 15 residues. CDR1 SQVTM and CDR2 ANQGSEA come from the germline V gene. CDR3 loop: CSVEGTSGDQETQYF.

The chain couples TRBV9 to TRBJ2-7; TCRdb lists TRBD1, though no DNA is available to test this call. Germline CDR1 SGDLS, CDR2 YYNGEE. This CDR3 has 15 amino acids. This CDR3 is CASSVVGAEGYEQYF. The full variable domain, its missing parts supplied by reference TRBV9 and TRBJ2-7, is DSGVTQTPKHLITATGQRVTLRCSPRSGDLSVYWYQQSLDQGLQFLIQYYNGEERAKGNILERFSAQQFPDLHSELNLSSLELGDSALYFCASSVVGAEGYEQYFGPGTRLTVT.